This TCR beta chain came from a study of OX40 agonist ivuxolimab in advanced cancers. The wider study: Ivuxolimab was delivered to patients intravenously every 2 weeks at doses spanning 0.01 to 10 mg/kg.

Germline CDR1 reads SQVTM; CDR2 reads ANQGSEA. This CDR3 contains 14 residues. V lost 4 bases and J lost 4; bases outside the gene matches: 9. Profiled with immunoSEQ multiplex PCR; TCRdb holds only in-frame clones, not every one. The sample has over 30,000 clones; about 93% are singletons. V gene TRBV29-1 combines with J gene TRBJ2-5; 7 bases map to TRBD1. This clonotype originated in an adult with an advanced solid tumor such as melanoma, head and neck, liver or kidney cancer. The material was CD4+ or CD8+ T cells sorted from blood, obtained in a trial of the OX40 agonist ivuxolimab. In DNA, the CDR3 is TGCAGCGTTGGAGTTCAGGGGGAAGGAGAGACCCAGTACTTC. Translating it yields CSVGVQGEGETQYF.